A selection of T cell receptor beta chains follows, all from one sample in a study of T-cell reconstitution after alpha-beta-depleted transplantation in children. MiXCR, applied by TCRdb to the PCR reads, yields one record per CDR3 protein. Of a few hundred thousand distinct CDR3 sequences in the sample, around 13% were seen once. The material sequenced was PBMCs, mostly from graft donor cells, taken 360 days after TCRalphabeta/CD19-depleted stem cell transplant. These receptors were taken from a male patient under 18 who had a stem cell transplant for acute myeloid leukemia, so the T cells may come from the graft donor. Both conserved end residues are part of each CDR3. D genes are given only for firm matches. Rows give clone size only sometimes, using once, few, many, or a class for an expanded clone.

D | J | V | size | CDR3 | DNA
- | TRBJ2-7 | TRBV5-1 | many | CASSLGVSSYEQYF | TGCGCCAGCAGCTTAGGGGTAAGCTCCTACGAGCAGTACTTC
TRBD2 | TRBJ2-1 | TRBV6-2/TRBV6-3 | few | CASSQGGLAGVGFF | TGTGCCAGCAGCCAGGGGGGACTAGCGGGAGTCGGGTTCTTC
- | TRBJ2-7 | TRBV29-1 | - | CSVYRAHEQYF | TGCAGCGTTTACAGGGCCCACGAGCAGTACTTC
- | TRBJ2-2 | TRBV12-3/TRBV12-4 | few | CASSLIDGELFF | TGTGCCAGCAGTTTAATCGACGGGGAGCTGTTTTTT
- | TRBJ2-6 | TRBV15 | few | CATSRDTSSSAGANVLTF | TGTGCCACCAGCAGAGATACGAGTAGTTCGGCTGGGGCCAACGTCCTGACTTTC
- | TRBJ1-1 | TRBV5-1 | - | CASSLGQVGTEAFF | TGCGCCAGCAGCTTGGGACAGGTTGGGACTGAAGCTTTCTTT
TRBD1 | TRBJ2-3 | TRBV11-2 | few | CASSLGTGETDTQYF | TGTGCCAGCAGCCTCGGGACAGGGGAGACAGATACGCAGTATTTT
TRBD2 | TRBJ2-1 | TRBV15 | few | CATSRVREGLDEQFF | TGTGCCACCAGCAGAGTACGGGAGGGCCTGGATGAGCAGTTCTTC
TRBD2 | TRBJ2-1 | TRBV24-1 | - | CATSDLGTSGLHNEQFF | TGTGCCACCAGTGATTTGGGGACTAGCGGGCTTCACAATGAGCAGTTCTTC
TRBD2 | TRBJ2-1 | TRBV12-3/TRBV12-4 | few | CASSLYSGRAGSYNEQFF | TGTGCCAGCAGTTTGTATAGCGGGAGGGCCGGCTCCTACAATGAGCAGTTCTTC
TRBD1 | TRBJ1-5 | TRBV27 | - | CASSYTGTGVWNQPQHF | TGTGCCAGCAGTTACACCGGGACAGGGGTTTGGAATCAGCCCCAGCATTTT
- | TRBJ2-2 | TRBV24-1 | many | CATSGEGAVTGELFF | TGTGCCACCAGTGGGGAGGGGGCGGTCACCGGGGAGCTGTTTTTT
- | TRBJ2-7 | TRBV9 | few | CASSVSEGGAYVYEQYF | TGTGCCAGCAGCGTTTCGGAGGGGGGGGCATATGTCTACGAGCAGTACTTC
TRBD2 | TRBJ2-5 | TRBV29-1 | - | CSAEIYSVLAGDKETQYF | TGCAGCGCCGAAATTTACAGTGTACTAGCGGGAGACAAAGAGACCCAGTACTTC
- | TRBJ2-5 | TRBV19 | many | CASSPDSRGAQYF | TGTGCCAGTAGCCCGGACAGCCGTGGGGCCCAGTACTTC
- | TRBJ2-7 | TRBV7-9 | - | CASSFKALDSSYEQYF | TGTGCCAGCAGCTTTAAAGCCCTGGACAGCTCCTACGAGCAGTACTTC
TRBD1 | TRBJ1-1 | TRBV20-1 | - | CSARGRDSGNTEAFF | TGCAGTGCTAGAGGCCGGGACAGTGGGAACACTGAAGCTTTCTTT
- | TRBJ2-7 | TRBV5-1 | few | CASSSQGPLYEQYF | TGCGCCAGCAGCTCCCAGGGACCTCTCTACGAGCAGTACTTC
- | TRBJ1-2 | TRBV28 | few | CASSLLVLEETYTF | TGTGCCAGCAGTTTATTGGTCCTCGAGGAGACCTACACCTTC
- | TRBJ2-3 | TRBV20-1 | - | CSATRIGTPGPYTDTQYF | TGCAGTGCAACTCGGATAGGGACACCGGGACCCTACACAGATACGCAGTATTTT
- | TRBJ2-1 | TRBV11-1 | - | CASSLAPWNNEQFF | TGTGCCAGCAGCTTAGCGCCCTGGAACAATGAGCAGTTCTTC
TRBD2 | TRBJ2-5 | TRBV10-3 | few | CAIRGTSEETQYF | TGTGCCATCAGAGGGACTAGCGAAGAGACCCAGTACTTC
- | TRBJ1-2 | TRBV15 | - | CATSPGRGGSYGYTF | TGTGCCACCAGCCCGGGGAGAGGAGGCAGTTATGGCTACACCTTC
TRBD2 | TRBJ2-5 | TRBV9 | many | CASSLAGGPETQYF | TGTGCCAGCAGCCTAGCGGGAGGTCCAGAGACCCAGTACTTC
- | TRBJ2-1 | TRBV6-2/TRBV6-3 | - | CASSYDGLVAHQFF | TGTGCCAGCAGTTATGATGGTCTCGTGGCCCATCAGTTCTTC
- | TRBJ2-1 | TRBV10-3 | - | CAISGIAVLGNEQFF | TGTGCCATCAGTGGCATCGCGGTCCTCGGGAATGAGCAGTTCTTC
TRBD2 | TRBJ2-1 | TRBV20-1 | - | CSASAPGTSAYNEQFF | TGCAGTGCGAGCGCCCCCGGGACTAGCGCCTACAATGAGCAGTTCTTC
- | TRBJ2-5 | TRBV11-3 | - | CASSSRDNQETQYF | TGTGCCAGCAGCTCCCGGGACAACCAAGAGACCCAGTACTTC
TRBD1 | TRBJ2-7 | TRBV10-3 | few | CAIRGPGQGFSYEQYF | TGTGCCATCAGGGGCCCGGGACAGGGCTTCTCCTACGAGCAGTACTTC
- | TRBJ2-4 | TRBV12-3/TRBV12-4 | - | CASSLGVEGTGIQYF | TGTGCCAGCAGTTTAGGCGTCGAGGGGACGGGCATTCAGTACTTC